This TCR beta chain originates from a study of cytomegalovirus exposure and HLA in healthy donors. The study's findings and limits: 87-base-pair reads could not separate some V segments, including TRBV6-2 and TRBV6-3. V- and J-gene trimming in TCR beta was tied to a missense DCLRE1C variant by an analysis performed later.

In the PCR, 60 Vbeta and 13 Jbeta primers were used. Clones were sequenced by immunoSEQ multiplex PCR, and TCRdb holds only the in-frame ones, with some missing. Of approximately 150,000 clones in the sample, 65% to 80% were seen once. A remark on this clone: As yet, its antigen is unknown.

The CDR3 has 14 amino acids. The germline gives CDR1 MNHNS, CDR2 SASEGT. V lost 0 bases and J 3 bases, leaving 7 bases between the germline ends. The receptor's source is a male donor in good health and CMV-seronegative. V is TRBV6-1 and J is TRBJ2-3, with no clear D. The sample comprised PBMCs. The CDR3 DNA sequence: TGTGCCAGCAGTGAAGCCTGGGCAACAGATACGCAGTATTTT. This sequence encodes CASSEAWATDTQYF.